This section outlines one T cell receptor beta chain sequence together with its context. The antigen is unknown. The CDR3 is made up of 17 amino acids. Germline CDR1 and CDR2: SGDLS and YYNGEE. The trim removed 4 bases at V and 2 bases at J, leaving 14 bases unmatched. The data originate from a study of cytomegalovirus exposure and HLA in healthy donors. Both 60 Vbeta primers and 13 Jbeta primers went into the PCR. Authors' analysis steps: A later analysis tallied approximately 78 million unique TCR beta chains, about 9.9 million of them shared. Some clones are missing from TCRdb's copy, which holds only in-frame ones; the method was immunoSEQ multiplex PCR. V, J and clone size reflect that table, while D and trimming were determined from the DNA. The profile covers 120,000 or so clones, with 60% to 85% appearing a single time and about 3.5% taken by the ten largest. General study points: Cytomegalovirus association was assigned to around 150 TCR beta chains. In a later analysis, HLA-C alleles had the fewest associated TCRs, DRB1 alleles the most. TRBV6-2, TRBV6-3 and some other V segments were unresolvable in 87-base-pair reads.

The clonotype comes from a man in his thirties or forties in good health and CMV-seronegative. J is TRBJ2-7 and V is TRBV9; 8 nucleotides line up with TRBD2. Sequenced: PBMCs. In nucleotides, the CDR3 is TGTGCCAGCAGCTTCGGACTAGCTCTCAGGGGTCCCTACGAGCAGTACTTC. Its protein is CASSFGLALRGPYEQYF.